These 27 T cell receptor beta chains were all obtained from the same sample, sequenced in a study of somatic mutations in cytotoxic T cells in rheumatoid arthritis (dated by TCRdb to between 2016 and 2019). Receptors were amplified or captured by the immunoSEQ multiplex PCR assay. TCRdb retrieved this table from immuneACCESS and kept in-frame rearrangements only. Not all clones are present; in checked studies, unresolved V genes account for under half, and no reason is known for the remainder. Recorded for this sample are 17,000 or so clones; approximately 82% of them occurred a single time. About 21% of the sample goes to the ten largest clones. The sequencing input was CD8+ T cells sorted from blood. The receptors were sampled from an adult with rheumatoid arthritis.

The chain recombines TRBV13 with TRBJ2-1, with D possibly matching TRBD1 (5 bases). The CDR3 extends over 14 amino acids. The V and J ends lost 3 bases and 6 bases respectively, with 12 bases between them. The germline gives CDR1 PRHDT, CDR2 FYEKMQ (reference sequence). CDR3 bases: TGTGCCAGCAGCTTTGATAGTACAGGCAATGAGCAGTTCTTC. This sequence encodes CASSFDSTGNEQFF.

This clone was detected once. The chain couples TRBV5-1 to TRBJ2-5, with TRBD2 matching over 11 bases. J lost 5 bases, V lost 4 bases, and 7 bases had no gene match. Germline V CDR1 and CDR2: SGHRS, YFSETQ. The CDR3 covers 15 residues. CDR3 loop: CASSLLAGGLETQYF. The CDR3, as DNA: TGCGCCAGCAGCCTGTTAGCGGGGGGGCTGGAGACCCAGTACTTC.

This rearrangement joins TRBV5-1 to TRBJ2-7, with D possibly being TRBD1 or TRBD2 (5 bases each). V lost 4 bases and J 6 bases, leaving 17 bases between the germline ends. Germline V lookup: CDR1 SGHRS, CDR2 YFSETQ. The CDR3 extends over 14 amino acids. The CDR3, as DNA: TGCGCCAGCAGCCCAGCCGGGGCCGTCCCCGAGCAGTACTTC. Its protein is CASSPAGAVPEQYF.

The J gene is TRBJ1-2, the V gene TRBV18, with 12 bases lining up with TRBD1. The CDR3 consists of 16 residues. Looked up from germline, CDR1 is KGHSH and CDR2 is LQKENI. V lost 3 bases, J lost 3 bases, and 5 bases stayed unmatched. As DNA, the CDR3 is TGTGCCAGCTCACCTGGGGACAGGGGGCTTGACTATGGCTACACCTTC. Translating it yields CASSPGDRGLDYGYTF.

The V gene is TRBV6-6, the J gene TRBJ2-1; D is ambiguous. Trimming stripped 6 bases from V and 8 bases from J, with 8 bases between. This CDR3 region has 11 residues. Germline CDR1 MNHNY, CDR2 SVGAGI (reference sequence). The CDR3 DNA reads as TGTGCCAGCAGACGAATTGATGAGCAGTTCTTC. It translates to CASRRIDEQFF.

In this sample, this clone is medium-sized. The rearrangement links TRBV25-1 to TRBJ1-1; 9 nucleotides agree with TRBD1. After removal of 3 bases from V and 5 bases from J, the junction contained 10 bases not matched to a gene. The CDR3 is 16 residues long. Germline lookup yields CDR1 MGHDK and CDR2 SYGVNS. CDR3 DNA sequence: TGTGCCAGCAGTGACGTGGACAGGGGAGGGGAGACTGAAGCTTTCTTT. It specifies CASSDVDRGGETEAFF.

V and J are TRBV30 and TRBJ2-1; tentatively, D is TRBD1 (5 bases). The CDR3 length is 11 residues. In germline, CDR1 is GTSNPN, CDR2 SVGIG (reference sequence). V shed 2 bases and J shed 7 bases, with 6 bases lying between them. CDR3 sequence: CAWSRTNEQFF. The CDR3 nucleotides read TGTGCCTGGAGTCGGACAAATGAGCAGTTCTTC.

This clone was observed a single time. V gene TRBV29-1 combines with J gene TRBJ1-1, with TRBD1 identical over 7 bases. V dropped 5 bases and J dropped 1; count of bases not matched to a gene: 7. The CDR3 is 14 amino acids. Germline CDR1 is SQVTM and CDR2 is ANQGSEA. CDR3 sequence: CSVQGGTQNTEAFF. The CDR3 region has the DNA TGCAGCGTTCAGGGGGGAACACAGAACACTGAAGCTTTCTTT.

This sequence joins TRBV6-1 and TRBJ1-1; D is possibly TRBD1 (5 bases). Germline V gene sequence: CDR1 MNHNS, CDR2 SASEGT. Trimming cost V 0 bases and J 4 bases, with 12 bases left between them. The CDR3 spans 15 residues. The CDR3 loop is CASSEADGGGTEAFF. In DNA form, the CDR3 reads TGTGCCAGCAGTGAAGCCGATGGGGGGGGCACTGAAGCTTTCTTT.

As DNA, the CDR3 is TGCAGCGTTGTCCCGCGGGGGGGAGGAGGAGAGTGGACTGAAGCTTTCTTT. It codes for CSVVPRGGGGEWTEAFF. This sequence joins TRBV29-1 and TRBJ1-1; possibly TRBD1 for D (5 bases). CDR1 is SQVTM and CDR2 is ANQGSEA in the germline V gene. The CDR3 has 17 residues. V lost 4 bases and J 5 bases, leaving 26 bases between the germline ends.

The chain carries TRBV10-3 and TRBJ1-2; D possibly corresponds to TRBD1 (5 bases). CDR3 length equals 17 residues. V lost 4 bases and J lost 5, with 23 bases in between. CDR1 ENHRY and CDR2 SYGVKD come from the germline V gene. The CDR3 nucleotides are TGTGCCATCAGTGTTTTTCCCGCCCCGGGGGGGGAATATGGCTACACCTTC. It codes for CAISVFPAPGGEYGYTF.

This chain links TRBV19 with TRBJ2-1; possibly TRBD1 or TRBD2 for D (5 bases each). V was pared by 3 bases and J by 9 bases, with 9 bases between. The CDR3 runs 12 residues. Germline lookup yields CDR1 LNHDA and CDR2 SQIVND (reference sequence). For the CDR3, the DNA is TGTGCCAGTAGTATTGGGGGTGGTGAGCAGTTCTTC. This gives the protein CASSIGGGEQFF.

V is TRBV4-1 and J is TRBJ2-3, with TRBD1 identical over 8 bases. The CDR3 is made up of 16 amino acids. J gave up 7 bases and V 0 bases, and 9 bases lay outside the gene matches. Germline loops: CDR1 MGHRA, CDR2 YSYEKL. DNA of the CDR3: TGCGCCAGCAGCCAAGAAACAGGGGGAGGTAGTTATACGCAGTATTTT. Amino acids: CASSQETGGGSYTQYF.

The chain links TRBV27 to TRBJ2-7, with TRBD2 matching 10 bases. Looked up from germline, CDR1 is MNHEY and CDR2 is SMNVEV (reference sequence). CDR3 length: 15 amino acids. The junction had 3 bases not matched to a gene; V was cut back by 3 bases and J by 1 base. CDR3 DNA sequence: TGTGCCAGCAGTTTGATGACTAGCGGGTCCTACGAGCAGTACTTC. It is translated as CASSLMTSGSYEQYF.

This chain joins TRBV5-6 and TRBJ2-5; unclear D gene. V was pared by 0 bases and J by 2 bases, with 8 bases between. Germline CDR1 is SGHDT and CDR2 is YYEEEE. The CDR3 runs 14 residues. The CDR3 DNA reads TGTGCCAGCAGCTTGGGGCCTATACAAGAGACCCAGTACTTC. Amino acid sequence: CASSLGPIQETQYF.

V and J are TRBV4-2 and TRBJ2-3; D is undetermined. Germline-derived CDR1 and CDR2 are LGHNA and YNFKEQ. Trimming cost V 6 bases and J 5 bases, with 21 bases left between them. This CDR3 has 16 amino acids. CDR3 DNA: TGTGCCAGCAGTCCTTCTGTCGGGTTACCCCAAGATACGCAGTATTTT. Amino acid sequence: CASSPSVGLPQDTQYF.

The rearrangement joins TRBV10-2 to TRBJ2-1, with 12 positions matching TRBD1. Germline V lookup: CDR1 WSHSY, CDR2 SAAADI. V trimming: 4 bases; J trimming: 5 bases; junction bases outside the gene matches: 12. This CDR3 has 18 amino acids. The CDR3 sequence: CASSVVSGQGAMDNEQFF. CDR3 DNA sequence: TGCGCCAGCAGTGTAGTTTCGGGACAGGGGGCGATGGACAATGAGCAGTTCTTC.

There are a few counts of this clone. This rearrangement joins TRBV7-9 to TRBJ2-1, with a weak D call TRBD2 (6 bases). Trimming took 5 bases from V and 5 from J, leaving 7 bases between them. Germline values: CDR1 SEHNR, CDR2 FQNEAQ (reference sequence). The CDR3 has 12 residues. The CDR3 reads CASSAGHNEQFF. CDR3 nucleotides: TGTGCCAGCAGCGCGGGACACAATGAGCAGTTCTTC.

This clone has a single count. The chain couples TRBV27 to TRBJ2-1, with 7 bases lining up with TRBD2. In germline, CDR1 is MNHEY, CDR2 SMNVEV (reference sequence). The CDR3 is 16 residues long. V gave up 3 bases and J gave up 8 bases; unmatched junction bases: 13. As DNA, the CDR3 is TGTGCCAGCAGTTTGGGGAGCGGGATCCTAGAGTATGAGCAGTTCTTC. Protein sequence: CASSLGSGILEYEQFF.

This rearrangement joins TRBV11-2 to TRBJ1-3; D remains ambiguous. The V gene's germline CDR1 is SGHAT and CDR2 FQNNGV. The CDR3 has 12 residues. The germline V and J ends were trimmed by 4 bases and 3 bases, with 4 bases remaining between them. The CDR3: CASSSVGNTIYF. In DNA form, the CDR3 reads TGTGCCAGCAGCTCCGTTGGAAACACCATATATTTT.

The J gene is TRBJ2-1, the V gene TRBV28; D is undetermined. The CDR3 length is 15 residues. Trimming stripped 6 bases from V and 2 bases from J, with 14 bases between. Germline CDR1 reads MDHEN; CDR2 reads SYDVKM. CDR3 nucleotides: TGTGCCAGCAGACCACTTCCAAGCCCCTACAATGAGCAGTTCTTC. Its translation is CASRPLPSPYNEQFF.

This clone has just a few counts. This chain joins TRBV2 and TRBJ2-7, with TRBD2 matching 8 bases. V was pared by 4 bases and J by 0 bases, with 8 bases of the junction left unmatched. The length of the CDR3 is 16 residues. CDR1 is SNHLY and CDR2 is FYNNEI in the germline V gene. CDR3: CASSVDGGAPSYEQYF. In nucleotides, the CDR3 is TGTGCCAGCAGTGTAGACGGGGGGGCCCCCTCCTACGAGCAGTACTTC. Using reference TRBV2 and TRBJ2-7 for the parts outside the CDR3, the full variable domain is EPEVTQTPSHQVTQMGQEVILRCVPISNHLYFYWYRQILGQKVEFLVSFYNNEISEKSEIFDDQFSVERPDGSNFTLKIRSTKLEDSAMYFCASSVDGGAPSYEQYFGPGTRLTVT.

The J gene is TRBJ2-7, the V gene TRBV27; TRBD1 matches at 10 bases. The germline V gene encodes CDR1 MNHEY and CDR2 SMNVEV (reference sequence). The CDR3 is made up of 14 amino acids. V lost 4 bases, J lost 4 bases, and 4 bases stayed unmatched. This CDR3 is CASSWGQGSYEQYF. CDR3 bases: TGTGCCAGCAGTTGGGGACAGGGGAGTTACGAGCAGTACTTC.

This clone appeared a single time. This chain uses TRBV30 with TRBJ2-1; the match to TRBD2 covers 15 bases. J lost 7 bases, V lost 1 base, and 11 bases had no gene match. CDR3 length: 18 residues. CDR1 and CDR2 (germline): GTSNPN, SVGIG (reference sequence). The DNA of the CDR3 is TGTGCCTGGAGTGGCCCTCTGGGACTAGCGGGAGGAATAAATGAGCAGTTCTTC. Amino acids: CAWSGPLGLAGGINEQFF.

The chain uses TRBV7-9 and TRBJ2-7; D possibly matches TRBD1 or TRBD2 (7 bases each). Germline CDR1 and CDR2: SEHNR and FQNEAQ (reference sequence). Deletions cut 4 bases from V and 3 bases from J, with 10 bases between. The CDR3 is 13 residues long. The chain's CDR3 is CASSSRGGYEQYF. The DNA of the CDR3 is TGTGCCAGCAGCTCCAGGGGGGGCTACGAGCAGTACTTC.

As to this clone: One junction end does not reproduce the germline sequence, and a read error may be involved. The V gene is TRBV4-1, the J gene TRBJ1-5; 9 bases map to TRBD1. CDR1 and CDR2 from the germline V gene are MGHRA and YSYEKL. The CDR3 runs 17 residues. CDR3: CASSQQAGQGDNRPQHF. CDR3 DNA: TGCGCCAGCAGCCAACAAGCGGGACAGGGTGACAATCGGCCCCAGCATTTT.

This chain connects TRBV7-9 to TRBJ2-3; TRBD1 might be the D (6 bases). Germline V lookup: CDR1 SEHNR, CDR2 FQNEAQ (reference sequence). This CDR3 comprises 14 residues. V lost 5 bases and J 0 bases, leaving 9 bases between the germline ends. This chain's CDR3 is CASSMTGSTDTQYF. The CDR3 bases are TGTGCCAGCAGCATGACAGGAAGCACAGATACGCAGTATTTT.